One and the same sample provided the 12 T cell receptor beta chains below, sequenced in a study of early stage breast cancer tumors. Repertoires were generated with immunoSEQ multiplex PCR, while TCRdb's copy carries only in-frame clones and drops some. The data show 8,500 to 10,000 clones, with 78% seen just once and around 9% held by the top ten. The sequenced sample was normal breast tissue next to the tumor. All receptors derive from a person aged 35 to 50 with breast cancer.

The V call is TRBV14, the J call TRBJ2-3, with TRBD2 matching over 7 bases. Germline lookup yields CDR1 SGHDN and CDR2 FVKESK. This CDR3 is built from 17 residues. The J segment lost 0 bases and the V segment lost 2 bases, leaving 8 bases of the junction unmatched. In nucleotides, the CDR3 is TGTGCCAGCAGCCAATTGCTAGCGGCCTCTAGCACAGATACGCAGTATTTT. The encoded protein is CASSQLLAASSTDTQYF.

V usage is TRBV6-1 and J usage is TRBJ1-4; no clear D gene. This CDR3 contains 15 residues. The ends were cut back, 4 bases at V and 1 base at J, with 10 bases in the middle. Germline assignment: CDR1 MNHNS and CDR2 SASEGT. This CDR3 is CASSGTPGTNEKLFF. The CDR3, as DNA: TGTGCCAGCAGTGGGACCCCCGGAACTAATGAAAAACTGTTTTTT.

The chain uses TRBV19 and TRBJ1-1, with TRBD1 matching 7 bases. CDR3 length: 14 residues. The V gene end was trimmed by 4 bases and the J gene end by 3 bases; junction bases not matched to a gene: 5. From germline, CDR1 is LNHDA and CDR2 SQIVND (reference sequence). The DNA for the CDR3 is TGTGCCAGTAGTACGTTCAGGGGGTACACTGAAGCTTTCTTT. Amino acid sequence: CASSTFRGYTEAFF.

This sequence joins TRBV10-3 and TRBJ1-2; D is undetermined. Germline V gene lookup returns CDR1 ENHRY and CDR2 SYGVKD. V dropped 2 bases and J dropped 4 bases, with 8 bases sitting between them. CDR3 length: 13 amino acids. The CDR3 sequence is CAISEGSRYGYTF. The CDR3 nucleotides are TGTGCCATCAGTGAGGGCAGCCGCTATGGCTACACCTTC.

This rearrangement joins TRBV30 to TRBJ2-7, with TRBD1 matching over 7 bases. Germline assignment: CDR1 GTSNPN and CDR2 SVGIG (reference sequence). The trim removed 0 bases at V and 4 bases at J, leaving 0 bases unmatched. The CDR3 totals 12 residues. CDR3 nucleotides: TGTGCCTGGAGTGTACAGGGGTACGAGCAGTACTTC. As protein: CAWSVQGYEQYF.

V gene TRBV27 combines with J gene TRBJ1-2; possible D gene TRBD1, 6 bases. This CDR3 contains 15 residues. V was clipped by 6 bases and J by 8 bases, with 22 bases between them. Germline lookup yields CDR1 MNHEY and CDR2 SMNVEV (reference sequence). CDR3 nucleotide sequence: TGTGCCAGCAGCTCTCCCCAGCAGGGGTTCGACGGCTACACCTTC. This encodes CASSSPQQGFDGYTF.

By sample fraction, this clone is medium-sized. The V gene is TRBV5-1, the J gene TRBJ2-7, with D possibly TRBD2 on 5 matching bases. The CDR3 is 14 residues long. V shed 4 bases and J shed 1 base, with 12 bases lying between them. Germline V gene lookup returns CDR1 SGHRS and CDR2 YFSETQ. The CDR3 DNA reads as TGCGCCAGCAGCCCCGGACTTTTATCCTACGAGCAGTACTTC. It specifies CASSPGLLSYEQYF.

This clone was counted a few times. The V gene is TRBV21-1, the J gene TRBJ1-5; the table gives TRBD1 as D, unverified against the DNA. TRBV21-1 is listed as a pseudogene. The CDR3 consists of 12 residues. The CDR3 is CASSTPGQPQHF. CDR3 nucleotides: TGTGCCAGCAGCACCCCAGGGCAGCCCCAGCATTTT.

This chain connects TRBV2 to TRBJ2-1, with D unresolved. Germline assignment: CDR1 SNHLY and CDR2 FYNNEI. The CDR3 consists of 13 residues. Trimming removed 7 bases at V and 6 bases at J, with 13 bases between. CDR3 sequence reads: CASNGVGSNEQFF. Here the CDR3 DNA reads TGTGCCAGCAATGGGGTAGGAAGCAATGAGCAGTTCTTC.

CDR3 bases: TGTGCCAGCAGCCCGACGGGGATCGGGACCCAGTACTTC. Encoded protein: CASSPTGIGTQYF. The chain uses TRBV27 and TRBJ2-5, with D possibly being TRBD2 (5 bases). This CDR3 is 13 amino acids long. Germline V lookup: CDR1 MNHEY, CDR2 SMNVEV (reference sequence). Trimming left V 6 bases short and J 7 bases short, with 15 bases between.

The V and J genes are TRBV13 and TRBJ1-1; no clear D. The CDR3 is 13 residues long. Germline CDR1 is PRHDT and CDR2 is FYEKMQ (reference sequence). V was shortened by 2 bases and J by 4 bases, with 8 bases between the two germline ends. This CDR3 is CASSLSLVTEAFF. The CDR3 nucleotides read TGTGCCAGCAGCTTATCTTTGGTCACTGAAGCTTTCTTT. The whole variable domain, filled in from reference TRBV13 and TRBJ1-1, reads AAGVIQSPRHLIKEKRETATLKCYPIPRHDTVYWYQQGPGQDPQFLISFYEKMQSDKGSIPDRFSAQQFSDYHSELNMSSLELGDSALYFCASSLSLVTEAFFGQGTRLTVV.

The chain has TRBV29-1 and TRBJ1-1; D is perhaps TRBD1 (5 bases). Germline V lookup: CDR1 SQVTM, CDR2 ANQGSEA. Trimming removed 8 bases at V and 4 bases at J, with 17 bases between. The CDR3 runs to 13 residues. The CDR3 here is CSSTILQGTEAFF. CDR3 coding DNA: TGCAGCTCAACAATATTGCAGGGCACTGAAGCTTTCTTT.